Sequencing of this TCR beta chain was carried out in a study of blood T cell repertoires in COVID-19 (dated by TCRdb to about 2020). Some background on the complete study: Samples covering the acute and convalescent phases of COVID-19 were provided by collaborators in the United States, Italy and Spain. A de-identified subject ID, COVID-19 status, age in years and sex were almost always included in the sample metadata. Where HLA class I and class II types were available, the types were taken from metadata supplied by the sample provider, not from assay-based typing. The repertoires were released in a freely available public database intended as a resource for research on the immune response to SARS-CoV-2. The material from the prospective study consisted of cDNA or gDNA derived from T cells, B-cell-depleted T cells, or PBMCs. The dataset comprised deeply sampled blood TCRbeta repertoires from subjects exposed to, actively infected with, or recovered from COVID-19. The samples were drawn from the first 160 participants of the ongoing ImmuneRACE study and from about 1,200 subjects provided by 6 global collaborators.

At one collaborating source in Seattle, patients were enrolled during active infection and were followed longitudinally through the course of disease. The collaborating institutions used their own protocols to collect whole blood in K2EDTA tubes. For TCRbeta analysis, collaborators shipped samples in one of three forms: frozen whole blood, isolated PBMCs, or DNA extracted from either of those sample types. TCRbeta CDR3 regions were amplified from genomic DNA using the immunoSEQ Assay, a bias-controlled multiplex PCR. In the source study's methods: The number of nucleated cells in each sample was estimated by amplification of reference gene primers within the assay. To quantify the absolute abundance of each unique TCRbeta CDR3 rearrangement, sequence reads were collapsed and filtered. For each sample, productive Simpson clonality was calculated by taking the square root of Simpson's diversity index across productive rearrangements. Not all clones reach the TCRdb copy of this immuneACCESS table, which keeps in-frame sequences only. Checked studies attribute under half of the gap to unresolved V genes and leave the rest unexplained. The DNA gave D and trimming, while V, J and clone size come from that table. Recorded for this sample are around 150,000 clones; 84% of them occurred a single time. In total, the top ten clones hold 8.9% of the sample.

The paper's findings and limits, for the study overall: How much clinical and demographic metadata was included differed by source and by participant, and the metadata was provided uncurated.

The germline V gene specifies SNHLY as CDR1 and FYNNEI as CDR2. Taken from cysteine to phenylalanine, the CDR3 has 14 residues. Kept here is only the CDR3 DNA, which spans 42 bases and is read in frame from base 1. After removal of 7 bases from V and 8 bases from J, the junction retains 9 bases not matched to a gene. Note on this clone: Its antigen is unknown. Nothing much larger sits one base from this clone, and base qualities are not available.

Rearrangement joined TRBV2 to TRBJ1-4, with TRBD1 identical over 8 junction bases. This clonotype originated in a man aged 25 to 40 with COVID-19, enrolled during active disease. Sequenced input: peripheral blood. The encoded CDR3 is CASTSQGAGEKLFF. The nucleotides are TGTGCCAGCACCTCTCAGGGGGCCGGGGAAAAACTGTTTTTT.